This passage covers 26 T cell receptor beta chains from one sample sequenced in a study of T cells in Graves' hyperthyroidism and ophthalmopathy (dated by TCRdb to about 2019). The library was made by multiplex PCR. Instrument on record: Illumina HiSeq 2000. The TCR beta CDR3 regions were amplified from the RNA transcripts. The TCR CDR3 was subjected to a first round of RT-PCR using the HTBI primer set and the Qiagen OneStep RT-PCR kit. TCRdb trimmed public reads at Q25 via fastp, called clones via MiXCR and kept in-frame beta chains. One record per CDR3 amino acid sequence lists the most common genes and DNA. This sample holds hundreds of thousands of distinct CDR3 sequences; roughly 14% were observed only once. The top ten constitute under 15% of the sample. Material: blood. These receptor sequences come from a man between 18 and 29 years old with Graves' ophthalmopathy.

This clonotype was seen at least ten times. CDR3 protein: CASSLFGLSQETQYF. The CDR3 bases are TGTGCCAGCAGCTTATTCGGACTAAGCCAAGAGACCCAGTACTTC. J is TRBJ2-5 and V is TRBV7-8; perhaps TRBD2 as D (6 bases). V lost 2 bases and J 1 base, leaving 11 bases between the germline ends. In germline, CDR1 is SGHVS, CDR2 FQNEAQ. The CDR3 is 15 residues long.

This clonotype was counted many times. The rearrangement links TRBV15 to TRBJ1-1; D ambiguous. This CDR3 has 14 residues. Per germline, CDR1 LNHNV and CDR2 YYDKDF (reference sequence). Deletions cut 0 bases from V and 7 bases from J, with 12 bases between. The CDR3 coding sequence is TGTGCCACCAGCAGAGAGGAGTCCACGGTTGAAGCTTTCTTT. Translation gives CATSREESTVEAFF.

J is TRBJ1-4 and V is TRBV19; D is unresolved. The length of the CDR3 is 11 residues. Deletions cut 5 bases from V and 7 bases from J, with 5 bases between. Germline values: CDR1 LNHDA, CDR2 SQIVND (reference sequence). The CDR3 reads CASSGIEKLFF. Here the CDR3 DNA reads TGTGCCAGTAGTGGTATTGAAAAACTGTTTTTT.

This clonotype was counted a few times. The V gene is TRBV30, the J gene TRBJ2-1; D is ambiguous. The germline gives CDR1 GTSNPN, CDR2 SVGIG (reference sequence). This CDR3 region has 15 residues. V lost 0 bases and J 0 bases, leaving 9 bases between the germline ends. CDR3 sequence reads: CAWSVVVSSYNEQFF. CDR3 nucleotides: TGTGCCTGGAGTGTAGTAGTGTCCTCCTACAATGAGCAGTTCTTC.

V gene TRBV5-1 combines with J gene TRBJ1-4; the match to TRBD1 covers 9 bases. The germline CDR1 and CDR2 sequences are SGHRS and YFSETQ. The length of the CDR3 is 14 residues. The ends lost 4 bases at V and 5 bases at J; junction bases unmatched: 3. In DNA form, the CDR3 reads TGCGCCAGCAGCGAAGGGACAGGGAATGAAAAACTGTTTTTT. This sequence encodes CASSEGTGNEKLFF.

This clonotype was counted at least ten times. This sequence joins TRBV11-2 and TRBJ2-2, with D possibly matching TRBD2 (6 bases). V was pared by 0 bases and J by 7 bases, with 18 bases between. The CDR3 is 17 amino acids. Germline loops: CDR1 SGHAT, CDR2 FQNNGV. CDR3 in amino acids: CASSLDPLASTIGELFF. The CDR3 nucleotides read TGTGCCAGCAGCTTAGATCCCCTAGCGTCCACTATCGGGGAGCTGTTTTTT.

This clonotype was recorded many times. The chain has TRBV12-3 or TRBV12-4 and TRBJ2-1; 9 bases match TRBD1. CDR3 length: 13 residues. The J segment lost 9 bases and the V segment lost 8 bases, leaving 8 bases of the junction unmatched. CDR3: CASVQGALVEQFF. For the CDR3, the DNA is TGTGCCAGCGTACAGGGGGCGCTTGTTGAGCAGTTCTTC.

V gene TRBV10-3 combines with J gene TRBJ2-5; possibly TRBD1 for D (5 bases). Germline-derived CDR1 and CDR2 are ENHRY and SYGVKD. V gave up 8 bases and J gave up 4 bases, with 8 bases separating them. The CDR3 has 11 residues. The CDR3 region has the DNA TGTGCCATCGGGGCTGGAGAGACCCAGTACTTC. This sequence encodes CAIGAGETQYF.

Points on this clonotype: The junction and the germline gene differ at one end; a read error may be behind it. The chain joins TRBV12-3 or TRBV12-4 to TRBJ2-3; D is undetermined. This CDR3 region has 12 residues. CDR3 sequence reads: CASSLGSDTQCF. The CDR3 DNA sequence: TGTGCCAGCAGTTTAGGATCGGATACGCAGTGTTTT.

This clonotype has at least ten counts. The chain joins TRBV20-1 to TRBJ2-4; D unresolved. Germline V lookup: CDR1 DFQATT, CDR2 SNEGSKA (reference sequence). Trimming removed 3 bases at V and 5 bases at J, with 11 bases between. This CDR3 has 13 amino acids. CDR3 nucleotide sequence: TGCAGTGCTAGGAAGGGTTCCGAAAACATTCAGTACTTC. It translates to CSARKGSENIQYF.

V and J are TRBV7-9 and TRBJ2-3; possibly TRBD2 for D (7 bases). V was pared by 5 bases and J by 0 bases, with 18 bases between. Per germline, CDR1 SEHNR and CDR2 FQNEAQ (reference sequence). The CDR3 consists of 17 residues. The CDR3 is CASSSQGGGYSTDTQYF. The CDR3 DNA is TGTGCCAGCAGCAGCCAAGGGGGGGGCTATAGCACAGATACGCAGTATTTT.

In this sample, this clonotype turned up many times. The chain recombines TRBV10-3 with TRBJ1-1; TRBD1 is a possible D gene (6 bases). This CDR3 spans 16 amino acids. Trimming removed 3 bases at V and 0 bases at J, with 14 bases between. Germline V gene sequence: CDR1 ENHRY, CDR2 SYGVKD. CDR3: CAISEDRNAMNTEAFF. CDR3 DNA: TGTGCCATCAGTGAAGACAGGAATGCCATGAACACTGAAGCTTTCTTT.

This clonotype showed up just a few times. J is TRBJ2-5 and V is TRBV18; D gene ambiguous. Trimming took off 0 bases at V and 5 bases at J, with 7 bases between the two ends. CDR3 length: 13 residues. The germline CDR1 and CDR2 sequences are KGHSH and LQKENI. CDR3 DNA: TGTGCCAGCTCACCACCATCGAGGGAGACCCAGTACTTC. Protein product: CASSPPSRETQYF.

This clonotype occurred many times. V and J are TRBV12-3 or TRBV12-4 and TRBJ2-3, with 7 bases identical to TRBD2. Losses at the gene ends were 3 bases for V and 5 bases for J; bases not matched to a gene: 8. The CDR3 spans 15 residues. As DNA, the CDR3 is TGTGCCAGCAGTTTGTGGCGGGAGTTAGGAGATACGCAGTATTTT. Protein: CASSLWRELGDTQYF.

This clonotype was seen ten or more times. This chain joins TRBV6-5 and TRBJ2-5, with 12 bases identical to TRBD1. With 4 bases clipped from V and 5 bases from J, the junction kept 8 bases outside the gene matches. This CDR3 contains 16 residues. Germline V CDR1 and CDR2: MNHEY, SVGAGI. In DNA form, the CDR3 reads TGTGCCAGCAGTTTCCGAGGGACAGGGGGCGGCGAGACCCAGTACTTC. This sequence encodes CASSFRGTGGGETQYF.

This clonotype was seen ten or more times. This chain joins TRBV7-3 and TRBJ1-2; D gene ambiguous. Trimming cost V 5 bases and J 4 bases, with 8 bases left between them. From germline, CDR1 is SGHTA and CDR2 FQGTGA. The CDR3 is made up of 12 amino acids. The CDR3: CASSPDGYGYTF. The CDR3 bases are TGTGCCAGCAGCCCGGACGGCTATGGCTACACCTTC.

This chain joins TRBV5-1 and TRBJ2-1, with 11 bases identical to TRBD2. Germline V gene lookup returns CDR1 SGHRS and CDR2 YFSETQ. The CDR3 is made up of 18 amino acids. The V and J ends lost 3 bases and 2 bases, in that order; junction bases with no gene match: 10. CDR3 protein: CASSWGTSGGNTYNEQFF. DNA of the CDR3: TGCGCCAGCAGCTGGGGGACTAGCGGAGGTAACACCTACAATGAGCAGTTCTTC.

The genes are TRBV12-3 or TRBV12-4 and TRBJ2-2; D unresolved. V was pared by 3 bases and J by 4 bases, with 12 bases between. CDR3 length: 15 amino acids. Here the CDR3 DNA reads TGTGCCAGCAGTTTCGAACGGTGGACCACCGGGGAGCTGTTTTTT. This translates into CASSFERWTTGELFF.

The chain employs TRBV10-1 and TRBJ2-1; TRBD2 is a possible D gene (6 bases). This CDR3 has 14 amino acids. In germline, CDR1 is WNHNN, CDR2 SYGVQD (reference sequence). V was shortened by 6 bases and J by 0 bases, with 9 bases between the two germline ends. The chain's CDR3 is CASSGGLSYNEQFF. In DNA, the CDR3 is TGCGCCAGCAGCGGGGGACTCTCCTACAATGAGCAGTTCTTC.

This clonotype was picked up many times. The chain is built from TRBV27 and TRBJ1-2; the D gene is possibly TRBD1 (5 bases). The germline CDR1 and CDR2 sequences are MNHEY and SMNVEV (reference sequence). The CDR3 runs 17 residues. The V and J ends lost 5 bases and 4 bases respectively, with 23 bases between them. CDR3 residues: CASSRKGRNWSLYGYTF. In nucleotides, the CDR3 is TGTGCCAGCAGTCGGAAGGGGAGAAACTGGAGTCTCTATGGCTACACCTTC.

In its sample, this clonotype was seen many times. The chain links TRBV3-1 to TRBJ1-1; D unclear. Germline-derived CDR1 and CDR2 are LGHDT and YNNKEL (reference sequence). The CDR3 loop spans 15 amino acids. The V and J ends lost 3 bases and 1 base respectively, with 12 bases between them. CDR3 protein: CASSQGPDGNTEAFF. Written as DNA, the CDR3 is TGTGCCAGCAGCCAGGGCCCAGACGGGAACACTGAAGCTTTCTTT.

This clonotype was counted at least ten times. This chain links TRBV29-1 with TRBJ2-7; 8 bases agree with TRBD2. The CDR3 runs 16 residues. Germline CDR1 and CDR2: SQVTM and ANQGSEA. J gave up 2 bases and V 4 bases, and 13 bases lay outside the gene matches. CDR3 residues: CSVGSIGGTRTYEQYF. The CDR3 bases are TGCAGCGTTGGGTCCATTGGAGGGACTAGAACCTACGAGCAGTACTTC.

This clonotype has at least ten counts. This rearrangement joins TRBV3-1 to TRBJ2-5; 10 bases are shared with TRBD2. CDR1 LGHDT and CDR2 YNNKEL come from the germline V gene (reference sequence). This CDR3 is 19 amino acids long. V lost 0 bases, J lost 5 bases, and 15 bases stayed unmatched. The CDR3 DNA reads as TGTGCCAGCAGCCAAGATCTAGAGGTAGCGGGGGGCCAGGATGAGACCCAGTACTTC. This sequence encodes CASSQDLEVAGGQDETQYF.

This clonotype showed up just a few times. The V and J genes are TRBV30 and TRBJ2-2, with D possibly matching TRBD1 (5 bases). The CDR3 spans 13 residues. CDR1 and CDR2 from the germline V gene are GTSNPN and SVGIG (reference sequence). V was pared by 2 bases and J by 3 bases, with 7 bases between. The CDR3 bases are TGTGCCTGGAGTCAGACAGACACCGGGGAGCTGTTTTTT. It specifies CAWSQTDTGELFF.

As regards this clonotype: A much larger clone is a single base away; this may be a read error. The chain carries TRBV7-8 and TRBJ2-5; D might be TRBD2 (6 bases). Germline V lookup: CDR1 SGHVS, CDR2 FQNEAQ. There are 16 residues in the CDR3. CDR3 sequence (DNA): TGTGCCAGCAGCTTATTCTTTGGCGGGGTCGGAGAGGCCCAGTACTTC. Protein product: CASSLFFGGVGEAQYF.

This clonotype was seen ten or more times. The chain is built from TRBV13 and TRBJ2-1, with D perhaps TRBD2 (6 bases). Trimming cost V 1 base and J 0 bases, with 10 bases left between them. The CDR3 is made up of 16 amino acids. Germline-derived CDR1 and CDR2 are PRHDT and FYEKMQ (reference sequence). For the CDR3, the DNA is TGTGCCAGCAGCTTAGAGGTCGGGAGCTCCTACAATGAGCAGTTCTTC. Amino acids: CASSLEVGSSYNEQFF.